These T cell receptor beta chains were read from a single sample in a study of liver allograft versus peripheral blood T cells. One entry per CDR3 protein results from TCRdb running MiXCR on the reads. The sample has about 8,300 distinct CDR3 sequences, about 15% seen once. The receptors stem from a human patient who had a liver transplant. Some T cells may be provided by the graft donor. Each CDR3 is given without its conserved first and last residue. Each record gives: V gene, J gene, clone size, CDR3 protein. Clone size is stated in some rows and not others, as once, few, many or a class when expanded.

V gene: TRBV20-1; J gene: TRBJ1-4; clone size: many; CDR3 protein: SARVTTNEKLF
V gene: TRBV5-5; J gene: TRBJ1-4; clone size: -; CDR3 protein: ASSLGWDYNEKLF
V gene: TRBV28; J gene: TRBJ1-6; clone size: few; CDR3 protein: ASSWGERNSPLH
V gene: TRBV7-3; J gene: TRBJ2-2; clone size: many; CDR3 protein: ASSLNVGSGREELF
V gene: TRBV20-1; J gene: TRBJ2-7; clone size: -; CDR3 protein: SATTGRPLDEQY
V gene: TRBV6-2/TRBV6-3; J gene: TRBJ2-3; clone size: medium-sized; CDR3 protein: ASSYWGDTQY
V gene: TRBV12-3/TRBV12-4; J gene: TRBJ1-5; clone size: medium-sized; CDR3 protein: ASSFGRSQPQH
V gene: TRBV7-2; J gene: TRBJ1-2; clone size: medium-sized; CDR3 protein: ASSFPGGDLDGYT
V gene: TRBV20-1; J gene: TRBJ2-5; clone size: few; CDR3 protein: SASRIQETQY
V gene: TRBV20-1; J gene: TRBJ2-2; clone size: -; CDR3 protein: SARDISGASTGELF
V gene: TRBV12-3/TRBV12-4; J gene: TRBJ1-1; clone size: few; CDR3 protein: ASKEGGLGKNAEAF
V gene: TRBV20-1; J gene: TRBJ2-1; clone size: few; CDR3 protein: SARVGLAVKYNEQF
V gene: TRBV19; J gene: TRBJ2-3; clone size: medium-sized; CDR3 protein: ASSIGAGPGTDTQY
V gene: TRBV15; J gene: TRBJ2-1; clone size: many; CDR3 protein: ATSGLSSYNEQF
V gene: TRBV20-1; J gene: TRBJ1-1; clone size: -; CDR3 protein: STTRPTGNEAF
V gene: TRBV12-3/TRBV12-4; J gene: TRBJ1-3; clone size: -; CDR3 protein: ASRPAVARAIY
V gene: TRBV10-1; J gene: TRBJ2-3; clone size: few; CDR3 protein: ASSEATDTQY
V gene: TRBV18; J gene: TRBJ2-4; clone size: medium-sized; CDR3 protein: ASSSVNRDRQNIQY
V gene: TRBV5-6; J gene: TRBJ2-7; clone size: medium-sized; CDR3 protein: ASSLTSGRLSSYEQY
V gene: TRBV24-1; J gene: TRBJ2-1; clone size: medium-sized; CDR3 protein: ATSDPGGSSYNEQF
V gene: TRBV20-1; J gene: TRBJ1-1; clone size: many; CDR3 protein: SARRKAAEAF
V gene: TRBV19; J gene: TRBJ1-5; clone size: many; CDR3 protein: ASVDGAGGNQPQH
V gene: TRBV20-1; J gene: TRBJ2-1; clone size: medium-sized; CDR3 protein: SLGLPSYNEQF
V gene: TRBV11-2; J gene: TRBJ2-7; clone size: many; CDR3 protein: ASSFRAESSYEQY
V gene: TRBV24-1; J gene: TRBJ2-1; clone size: medium-sized; CDR3 protein: ATSGGTESYNEQF
V gene: TRBV12-3/TRBV12-4; J gene: TRBJ2-3; clone size: -; CDR3 protein: ASSPETRDTQY
V gene: TRBV19; J gene: TRBJ2-3; clone size: -; CDR3 protein: ASTRSGLGTDTQY
V gene: TRBV7-9; J gene: TRBJ2-5; clone size: -; CDR3 protein: ASSLRGETQY
V gene: TRBV20-1; J gene: TRBJ2-3; clone size: many; CDR3 protein: SVAGGGVTDTQY
V gene: TRBV6-1; J gene: TRBJ1-2; clone size: medium-sized; CDR3 protein: ASSALRSGYT
V gene: TRBV2; J gene: TRBJ1-4; clone size: -; CDR3 protein: ASSAIQGNEKLF
V gene: TRBV6-6; J gene: TRBJ1-1; clone size: medium-sized; CDR3 protein: ASSYRGGGWGGGAF
V gene: TRBV6-6; J gene: TRBJ2-7; clone size: medium-sized; CDR3 protein: ASSNYRGEQY
V gene: TRBV20-1; J gene: TRBJ2-7; clone size: few; CDR3 protein: SARQGAGEQY
V gene: TRBV27; J gene: TRBJ2-1; clone size: medium-sized; CDR3 protein: ASRNLAGGSYNEQF
V gene: TRBV24-1; J gene: TRBJ1-5; clone size: medium-sized; CDR3 protein: ATSGQADQPQH
V gene: TRBV12-3/TRBV12-4; J gene: TRBJ2-5; clone size: few; CDR3 protein: ASSFSAGQGALETQY
V gene: TRBV2; J gene: TRBJ2-3; clone size: -; CDR3 protein: ASSPNPRQGDTQY
V gene: TRBV27; J gene: TRBJ1-2; clone size: medium-sized; CDR3 protein: ASSPPGQGVGAYGYT
V gene: TRBV6-5; J gene: TRBJ2-3; clone size: many; CDR3 protein: ASSPEAGGWY
V gene: TRBV19; J gene: TRBJ2-7; clone size: few; CDR3 protein: ASSISRTYEQY
V gene: TRBV12-3/TRBV12-4; J gene: TRBJ1-4; clone size: many; CDR3 protein: ASSPELGPGNEKLF
V gene: TRBV5-1; J gene: TRBJ2-7; clone size: -; CDR3 protein: ASSLGGQGVGYEQY
V gene: TRBV20-1; J gene: TRBJ2-2; clone size: few; CDR3 protein: SARAELNTGELF
V gene: TRBV9; J gene: TRBJ2-3; clone size: -; CDR3 protein: ASSVEPAGWTDTQY
V gene: TRBV5-4; J gene: TRBJ1-2; clone size: medium-sized; CDR3 protein: ASSLESMRTGATNYGYT
V gene: TRBV20-1; J gene: TRBJ1-2; clone size: few; CDR3 protein: SALDVGYT
V gene: TRBV27; J gene: TRBJ1-1; clone size: medium-sized; CDR3 protein: ASSFGRTKVGAEAF
V gene: TRBV30; J gene: TRBJ2-7; clone size: medium-sized; CDR3 protein: AWSEGGSYEQY
V gene: TRBV19; J gene: TRBJ1-2; clone size: medium-sized; CDR3 protein: ASSILSRQGQPGDGYT
V gene: TRBV7-2; J gene: TRBJ1-4; clone size: medium-sized; CDR3 protein: ASRPDRGAGKLF
V gene: TRBV5-5; J gene: TRBJ2-1; clone size: -; CDR3 protein: ASSPLSSGRAEQF